This TCR beta chain was observed in a study of regulatory T cells in long-lasting Graves disease. The CDR3 is 14 residues long. The germline gives CDR1 LGHDT, CDR2 YNNKEL (reference sequence). With 0 bases removed from V and 3 bases from J, the gap between germline ends came to 8 bases. This clonotype was picked up many times. Researchers made TCR beta libraries by using iRepertoire HTBI primers and running Arm-PCR on CDR3 regions. Each CDR3 protein gets one entry after TCRdb re-called the multiplex PCR reads with MiXCR. The sample consists of around 460,000 distinct CDR3 sequences, approximately 14% of them appearing once. As to time point: newly diagnosed GD, antithyroid drugs for less than 3 months. There was RNA extracted from PBMCs, and the TCR library was made from it. The data also belong to a second study, concerning T cells in Graves' hyperthyroidism and ophthalmopathy. According to that study: Carried out on the TCR CDR3, a first-round RT-PCR used the HTBI primer set. Expanded thyroid clonotypes (above 0.001) were mostly also found in blood.

The source is a woman aged 50 to 65 with Graves disease. This chain connects TRBV3-1 to TRBJ1-2, with no clear D. The sequences come from peripheral blood mononuclear cells (PBMCs), collected at new diagnosis, from a patient treated with antithyroid drugs. The CDR3 reads CASSQEGRDYGYTF. CDR3 sequence (DNA): TGTGCCAGCAGCCAAGAAGGAAGGGACTATGGCTACACCTTC.